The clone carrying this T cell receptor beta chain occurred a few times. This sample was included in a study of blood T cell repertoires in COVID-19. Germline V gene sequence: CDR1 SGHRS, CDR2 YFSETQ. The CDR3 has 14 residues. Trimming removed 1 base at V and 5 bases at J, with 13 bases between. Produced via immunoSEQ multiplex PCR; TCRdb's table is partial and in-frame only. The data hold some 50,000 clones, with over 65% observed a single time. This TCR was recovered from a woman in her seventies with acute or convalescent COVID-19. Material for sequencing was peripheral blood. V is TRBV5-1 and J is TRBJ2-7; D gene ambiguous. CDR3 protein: CASSLPAIANEQYF. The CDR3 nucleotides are TGCGCCAGCAGCTTGCCGGCCATAGCAAACGAGCAGTACTTC. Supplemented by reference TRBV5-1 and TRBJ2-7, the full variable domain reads KAGVTQTPRYLIKTRGQQVTLSCSPISGHRSVSWYQQTPGQGLQFLFEYFSETQRNKGNFPGRFSGRQFSNSRSEMNVSTLELGDSALYLCASSLPAIANEQYFGPGTRLTVT.